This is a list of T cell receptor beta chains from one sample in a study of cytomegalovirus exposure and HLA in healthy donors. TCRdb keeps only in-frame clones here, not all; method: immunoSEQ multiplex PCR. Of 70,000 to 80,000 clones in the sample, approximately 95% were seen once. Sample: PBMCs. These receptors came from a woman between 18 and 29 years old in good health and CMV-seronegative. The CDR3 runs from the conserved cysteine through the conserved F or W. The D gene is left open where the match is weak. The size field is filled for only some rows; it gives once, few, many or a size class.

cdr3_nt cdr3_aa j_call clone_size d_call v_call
TGTGCCAGCAGCCCCCAGCGGACACAGGGGGGGAATTCACCCCTCCACTTT CASSPQRTQGGNSPLHF TRBJ1-6 . TRBD1 TRBV9
TGTGCCAGCACCCCTTCAATATGGGGCGGGAGGGCCTTCCAAGAGACCCAGTACTTC CASTPSIWGGRAFQETQYF TRBJ2-5 few TRBD2 TRBV11-2
TGTGCCAGCAGTGAACCGACAGACCAACCGGGTTACAATGAGCAGTTCTTC CASSEPTDQPGYNEQFF TRBJ2-1 once . TRBV2
TGCGCCAGCAGCCAAGATAATACGGGGTGGTACGAGCAGTACTTC CASSQDNTGWYEQYF TRBJ2-7 . . TRBV4-1
TGTGCCAGCAGCTCGGACAGGGGCGAGACCCAGTACTTC CASSSDRGETQYF TRBJ2-5 . TRBD1 TRBV5-4
TGTGCCAGCTCATCAAGGTCCCAGGGAGGAAATCAGCCCCAGCATTTT CASSSRSQGGNQPQHF TRBJ1-5 . . TRBV18
TGCAGCGTCGTTGGACAGAATGAAGATACGCAGTATTTT CSVVGQNEDTQYF TRBJ2-3 . . TRBV29-1
TGTGCCAGCAGTGAAGGGGGACAATACCAAGAGACCCAGTACTTC CASSEGGQYQETQYF TRBJ2-5 . . TRBV6-1
TGTGCCAGCAGTTCCCTCGGGGGGGAGCTGTTTTTT CASSSLGGELFF TRBJ2-2 . . TRBV27
TGTGCCAGCAGTTCTGCCCCCTCCGGGACAGCGACCTACGAGCAGTACTTC CASSSAPSGTATYEQYF TRBJ2-7 . TRBD1 TRBV28
TGTGCTAGTGGTTTCCTGGCGGGGACTAGCGGTTACAATGAGCAGTTCTTC CASGFLAGTSGYNEQFF TRBJ2-1 . TRBD2 TRBV12-5
TGTGCCAGCAGTGCCTTGGACAGGGGAGGCAATAGCAATCAGCCCCAGCATTTT CASSALDRGGNSNQPQHF TRBJ1-5 . TRBD1 TRBV6-4
TGTGCCAGCAGCTCGCGGACAGGGTCAGCGGTCCACGAGCAGTACTTC CASSSRTGSAVHEQYF TRBJ2-7 . TRBD1 TRBV14
TGTGCCAGCAGCAACCGACAGGGGGCCAACTACAATGAGCAGTTCTTC CASSNRQGANYNEQFF TRBJ2-1 . TRBD1 TRBV5-4
TGTGCCAGCAGCCCAGCGGGGTTCTATAATTCACCCCTCCACTTT CASSPAGFYNSPLHF TRBJ1-6 . . TRBV7-2
TGTGCCAGCAGCTTAGAGAACAGGGGGCTAAACTATGGCTACACCTTC CASSLENRGLNYGYTF TRBJ1-2 . TRBD1 TRBV7-2
. CASSPAGTPGLRAGELFF TRBJ2-2 . . TRBV5-1
TGTGCCAGCAGCTACGGGACTAGCGGTGGTGTGTACTTC CASSYGTSGGVYF TRBJ2-7 . TRBD2 TRBV7-9
TGTGCCAGCAGCGTAGGGTACGGAGAGACTGAAGCTTTCTTT CASSVGYGETEAFF TRBJ1-1 . . TRBV9
TGTGCCAGTAGTAGGGGGACACACATCCTGGACACCTTC CASSRGTHILDTF TRBJ1-2 . . TRBV19
TGTGCCAGTAGTATTGGGACTAGATTTGATACGCAGTATTTT CASSIGTRFDTQYF TRBJ2-3 . TRBD2 TRBV19
TGTGCCAGCACGATGGGAGGGACGAGTGGGGCCAACGTCCTGACTTTC CASTMGGTSGANVLTF TRBJ2-6 . TRBD2 TRBV9
TGCGCCAGCAGCTCGAGACGGGCTAGAGTAGCGGACGAGCAGTACTTC CASSSRRARVADEQYF TRBJ2-7 . . TRBV5-1
TGTGCCAGCAGTTTACGCGCCACCGGGGAGCTGTTTTTT CASSLRATGELFF TRBJ2-2 . . TRBV27
TGTGCCAGCACTAGTCGCACAGATACGCAGTATTTT CASTSRTDTQYF TRBJ2-3 . . TRBV2
TGCGCCAGCAGCCTTAAACCGCCTCAAACTAGTCCAGCCTACAATGAGCAGTTCTTC CASSLKPPQTSPAYNEQFF TRBJ2-1 . . TRBV4-1
TGTGCCACCAGCAGGGGCAGGGGCTTGGGTACGCAGTATTTT CATSRGRGLGTQYF TRBJ2-3 . . TRBV15
TGTGCCAGCAGCAGTACAGGGGGCGCGGACAATGGCTACACCTTC CASSSTGGADNGYTF TRBJ1-2 . TRBD1 TRBV13
TGTGCCAGTAGTATAGAGGGGACTAGCCAGAGAGGGCGTTACGGGGAGCTGTTTTTT CASSIEGTSQRGRYGELFF TRBJ2-2 . TRBD2 TRBV19
TGCGCCAGCAGCCAAGAGTCAGGGGTGGAATATAGCAATCAGCCCCAGCATTTT CASSQESGVEYSNQPQHF TRBJ1-5 . . TRBV4-1
TGCAGCGCCGAAGATAATACTGAAGCTTTCTTT CSAEDNTEAFF TRBJ1-1 once . TRBV29-1
TGTGCCAGCAGCCGAAGCGGGGTGGGGGTCCTGGAGCAGTTCTTC CASSRSGVGVLEQFF TRBJ2-1 once TRBD2 TRBV7-8
TGTGCCAGCAGCCCAGACCCTGGGCTGGTTTTAGGTACGCAGTATTTT CASSPDPGLVLGTQYF TRBJ2-3 . . TRBV9
TGCGCCAGCAGCTTGGGGGGATCAGGGTTCAACTCTGGCTACACCTTC CASSLGGSGFNSGYTF TRBJ1-2 . . TRBV5-1
TGTGCCAGCAGTCCCCGCGGGGGCGGGGAGACCCAGTACTTC CASSPRGGGETQYF TRBJ2-5 few . TRBV6-6
TGTGGGGCCGACAGGGGTAACACCGGGGAGCTGTTTTTT CGADRGNTGELFF TRBJ2-2 . TRBD1 TRBV6-1
TGTGCCAGCAGTTACTATCAGGATCCTTTAGAGGGCTACACCTTC CASSYYQDPLEGYTF TRBJ1-2 . . TRBV6-6
TGTGCCAGCAGCTCCCGGGATAGCGGTATCTCCTACGAGCAGTACTTC CASSSRDSGISYEQYF TRBJ2-7 . . TRBV5-4
TGTGCCAGCAGCTCAGCCCTAGGGGGCGAGGAGACCCAGTACTTC CASSSALGGEETQYF TRBJ2-5 . TRBD1 TRBV7-9
TGCGCCAGCAGCCAAGATATAGGGACAGGGGCACGAAAACTGTTTTTT CASSQDIGTGARKLFF TRBJ1-4 . TRBD1 TRBV4-3
TGTGCCAGCAGTTTCGGCGGAAACTCCTACGAGCAGTACTTC CASSFGGNSYEQYF TRBJ2-7 . . TRBV28
TGTGCCAGCAGTTACCAGGGGTCGACCACTGAAGCTTTCTTT CASSYQGSTTEAFF TRBJ1-1 . . TRBV6-5
TGTGCCAGTAGTTACGACAGGGAGGCGCAGTATTTT CASSYDREAQYF TRBJ2-3 . . TRBV19
TGCGCCAGCAGCCAAACAACGACAGATAGCAATCAGCCCCAGCATTTT CASSQTTTDSNQPQHF TRBJ1-5 . . TRBV4-1
TGTGCCAGCACCCAAACCGGGACAGCGAATTCACCCCTCCACTTT CASTQTGTANSPLHF TRBJ1-6 . TRBD1 TRBV7-2
TGTGCCAGCAGCGGGGGGGCGGTCTACAATGAGCAGTTCTTC CASSGGAVYNEQFF TRBJ2-1 . . TRBV7-6
TGTGCCAGCAGTTTGCGGACTAGCGCCTACAATGAGCAGTTCTTC CASSLRTSAYNEQFF TRBJ2-1 once TRBD2 TRBV28
TGTGCCAGCTCACCACAGGGGGAAAAACTGTTTTTT CASSPQGEKLFF TRBJ1-4 . . TRBV18
TGTGCCAGCAGTTCTACAGGTTACTCCTACGAGCAGTACTTC CASSSTGYSYEQYF TRBJ2-7 . . TRBV27
TGCAGCGTTGTTAGCTCGAACACCGGGGAGCTGTTTTTT CSVVSSNTGELFF TRBJ2-2 . . TRBV29-1
TGCAGCGTTGGACAGGGGCAGACGACTAATGAAAAACTGTTTTTT CSVGQGQTTNEKLFF TRBJ1-4 . TRBD1 TRBV29-1
TGTGCCAGCAGCGACCGGGACTGGGAGCCAAATGAGCAGTTCTTC CASSDRDWEPNEQFF TRBJ2-1 . . TRBV11-3